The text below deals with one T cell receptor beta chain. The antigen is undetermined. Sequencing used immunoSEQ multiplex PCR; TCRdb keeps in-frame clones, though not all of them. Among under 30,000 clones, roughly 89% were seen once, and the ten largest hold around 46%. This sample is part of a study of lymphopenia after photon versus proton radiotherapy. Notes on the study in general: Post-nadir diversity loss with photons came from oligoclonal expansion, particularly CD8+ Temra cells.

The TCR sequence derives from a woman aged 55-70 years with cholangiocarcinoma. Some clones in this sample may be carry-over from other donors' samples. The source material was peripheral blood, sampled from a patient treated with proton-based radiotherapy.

The CDR3 DNA is TGTGCCACCAGCAAAGCACCGGGACAGGGAAACACCATATATTTT. Amino acid sequence: CATSKAPGQGNTIYF. This sequence joins TRBV15 and TRBJ1-3; 7 nucleotides align to TRBD1. With 4 bases clipped from V and 4 bases from J, the junction kept 7 bases outside the gene matches. This CDR3 has 15 amino acids. CDR1 and CDR2 (germline): LNHNV, YYDKDF (reference sequence).